Sequencing of this T cell receptor beta chain was carried out in a study of early T cells in non-severe SARS-CoV-2 infection. Turning to the study itself: Bulk RNA from unsorted whole blood was sequenced; chains were unpaired. Study-wide points: Sequences matched to VDJdb favored anti-spike CD8 responses, while private and CD4 specificities were missed.

At least ten counts were recorded for this clonotype. The target antigen is unknown. V was clipped by 9 bases and J by 6 bases; unmatched bases: 7. This CDR3 spans 13 amino acids. Looked up from germline, CDR1 is LNHDA and CDR2 is SQIVND (reference sequence). TCRdb recomputed calls from the 5' RACE reads with MiXCR, one row per CDR3 protein. The sample holds roughly 57,000 distinct CDR3 sequences, approximately 12% seen once. The sequence was collected from an adult who was a healthcare worker with PCR-confirmed SARS-CoV-2 infection or an uninfected control (not recorded which). The V call is TRBV19, the J call TRBJ1-5; 8 bases line up with TRBD1. Sequenced input: whole blood. CDR3: CASLDRGGQPQHF. The CDR3 coding sequence is TGTGCCAGCCTAGACAGGGGCGGTCAGCCCCAGCATTTT.